This TCR beta chain was documented in a study of blood T cell repertoires in COVID-19. Background on the study: T cells, B-cell-depleted T cells, or PBMCs provided the cDNA or gDNA that served as material.

Original handling: Using reference gene primer amplification, nucleated cell counts were estimated. Generated by immunoSEQ multiplex PCR, the TCRdb table keeps only in-frame clones and is missing some. V and J calls and clone size follow that table, whereas D and trimming were derived from the DNA. This table has roughly 220,000 clones, approximately 83% appearing once. The CDR3 is made up of 14 amino acids. The V and J ends lost 7 bases and 4 bases respectively, with 14 bases between them. Germline CDR1 LNHDA, CDR2 SQIVND (reference sequence). Clinical history as reported by participants underpinned cohort assignment.

The specimen sequenced was PBMCs or T cells enriched from blood (not recorded which). The chain uses TRBV19 and TRBJ1-5; D ambiguous. This sequence originates from a woman in her forties with acute COVID-19. In nucleotides, the CDR3 is TGTGCCAGTACCCCCTTTCAGGCTAATCAGCCCCAGCATTTT. Amino acid sequence: CASTPFQANQPQHF.